This entry is about one T cell receptor beta chain. What it recognizes is unknown. Through Arm-PCR of CDR3 regions and iRepertoire HTBI primers, TCR beta libraries were built. TCRdb passed the multiplex PCR reads through MiXCR, listing each CDR3 protein once. The table has about 400,000 distinct CDR3 sequences, 15% to 17% seen once. The time point is: newly diagnosed GD, antithyroid drugs for less than 3 months. Generation of the TCR library employed RNA extracted from PBMCs. An approximately 9-milliliter sample of peripheral blood was drawn into EDTA tubes. This entry belongs to a study of regulatory T cells in long-lasting Graves disease. Study background: Newly diagnosed Graves' patients had taken antithyroid drugs under 3 months. Findings of the study overall: Whereas new patients shared 950 to 1,000 public clonotypes, persistent patients shared more, at a few thousand. Under persistent disease, TRBV28, TRBJ1-2 and TRBJ2-5 were used preferentially.

This CDR3 region has 14 residues. Germline CDR1 and CDR2: SQVTM and ANQGSEA. V was cut by 6 bases and J by 2 bases, with 15 bases left in between. The V call is TRBV29-1, the J call TRBJ2-3, with a possible D match to TRBD2 (5 bases). The source was peripheral blood mononuclear cells (PBMCs), collected at new diagnosis, from a patient treated with antithyroid drugs. This TCR was recovered from a female donor with Graves disease. CDR3 region: CSVPGISDTDTQYF. The CDR3 region has the DNA TGCAGCGTCCCCGGGATTTCCGACACAGATACGCAGTATTTT.